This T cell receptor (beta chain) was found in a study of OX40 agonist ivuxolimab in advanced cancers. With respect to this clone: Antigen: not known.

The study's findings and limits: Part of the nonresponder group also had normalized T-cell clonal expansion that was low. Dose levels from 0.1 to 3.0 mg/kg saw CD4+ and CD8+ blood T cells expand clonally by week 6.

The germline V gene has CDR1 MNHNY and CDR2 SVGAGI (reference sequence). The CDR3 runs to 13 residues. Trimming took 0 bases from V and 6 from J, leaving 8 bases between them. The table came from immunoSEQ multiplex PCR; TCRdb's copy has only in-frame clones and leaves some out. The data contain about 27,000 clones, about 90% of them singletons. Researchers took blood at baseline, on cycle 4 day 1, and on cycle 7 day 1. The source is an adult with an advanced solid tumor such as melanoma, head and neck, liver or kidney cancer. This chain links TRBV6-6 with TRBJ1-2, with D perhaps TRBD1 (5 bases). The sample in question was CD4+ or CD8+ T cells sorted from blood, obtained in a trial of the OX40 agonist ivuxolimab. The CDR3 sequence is CASSYSAGDGYTF. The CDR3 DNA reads TGTGCCAGCAGTTACTCGGCGGGGGATGGCTACACCTTC.